This T cell receptor (beta chain) was recorded in a study of technical replicates of blood from several donors. CDR1 and CDR2 from the germline V gene are SNHLY and FYNNEI. CDR3 size: 13 residues. The germline V and J ends were trimmed by 8 bases and 4 bases, with 13 bases remaining between them. Produced via immunoSEQ multiplex PCR; TCRdb's table is partial and in-frame only. The sample records about 59,000 clones, just under 95% being singletons. The rearrangement links TRBV2 to TRBJ2-3; no clear D gene. The clonotype originates from a human donor in good health. Some clones in this sample may be carry-over from other donors' samples. The specimen sequenced was PBMCs. The chain's CDR3 is CASFRGLADTQYF. The CDR3 coding sequence is TGTGCCAGCTTTCGAGGCCTCGCAGATACGCAGTATTTT.